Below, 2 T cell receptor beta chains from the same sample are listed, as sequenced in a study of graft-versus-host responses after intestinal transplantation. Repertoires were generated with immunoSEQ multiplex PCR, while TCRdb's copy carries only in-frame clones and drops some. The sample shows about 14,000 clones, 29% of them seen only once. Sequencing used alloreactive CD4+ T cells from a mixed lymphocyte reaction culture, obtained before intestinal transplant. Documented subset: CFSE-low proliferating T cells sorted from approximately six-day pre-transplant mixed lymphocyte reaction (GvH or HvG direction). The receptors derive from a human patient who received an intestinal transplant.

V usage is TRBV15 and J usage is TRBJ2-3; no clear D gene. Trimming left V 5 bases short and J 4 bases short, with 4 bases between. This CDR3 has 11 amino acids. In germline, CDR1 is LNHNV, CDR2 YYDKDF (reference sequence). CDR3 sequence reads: CATSQADTQYF. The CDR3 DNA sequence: TGTGCCACCAGCCAGGCAGATACGCAGTATTTT.

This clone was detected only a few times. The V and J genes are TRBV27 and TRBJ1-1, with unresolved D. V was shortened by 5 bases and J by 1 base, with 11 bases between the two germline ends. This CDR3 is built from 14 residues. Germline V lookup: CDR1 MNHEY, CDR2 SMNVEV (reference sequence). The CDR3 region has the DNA TGTGCCAGCAGTCCGGACGTTAAGAACACTGAAGCTTTCTTT. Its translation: CASSPDVKNTEAFF.